The next 16 T cell receptor beta chains were all read from a single sample in a study of cytomegalovirus exposure and HLA in healthy donors. This PCR relied on a set of 60 Vbeta primers and 13 Jbeta primers. This table comes from immunoSEQ multiplex PCR, and its TCRdb copy is limited to in-frame clones, with some not included. The sample has about 150,000 clones; 72% are singletons. Sequenced input: PBMCs. These receptors originate from a middle-aged man in good health and CMV-seronegative.

This clone turned up a few times. The chain employs TRBV5-1 and TRBJ2-5; 7 nucleotides match TRBD2. This CDR3 is built from 17 residues. V shed 3 bases and J 3 bases; nucleotides not matched to a gene: 14. Per the germline V gene, CDR1 is SGHRS and CDR2 is YFSETQ. This CDR3 is CASSSAKSSGGEETQYF. In nucleotides, the CDR3 is TGCGCCAGCAGCTCCGCCAAAAGCTCGGGGGGAGAAGAGACCCAGTACTTC. The full variable domain, its missing parts supplied by reference TRBV5-1 and TRBJ2-5, is KAGVTQTPRYLIKTRGQQVTLSCSPISGHRSVSWYQQTPGQGLQFLFEYFSETQRNKGNFPGRFSGRQFSNSRSEMNVSTLELGDSALYLCASSSAKSSGGEETQYFGPGTRLLVL.

This CDR3 is CASSMTAGVFYEQYF. The CDR3 bases are TGTGCCAGTAGTATGACAGCGGGAGTCTTCTACGAGCAGTACTTC. The chain combines TRBV19 with TRBJ2-7; 8 nucleotides align to TRBD2. The CDR3 consists of 15 residues. Trimming at V came to 3 bases and at J to 3 bases, leaving 7 bases not matched to a gene. Germline loops: CDR1 LNHDA, CDR2 SQIVND (reference sequence).

The genes are TRBV6-4 and TRBJ2-1, with 13 bases matching TRBD2. The germline gives CDR1 MRHNA, CDR2 SNTAGT. There are 18 residues in the CDR3. The J segment lost 5 bases and the V segment lost 6 bases, leaving 13 bases of the junction unmatched. The CDR3: CASSELAGGPRVHNEQFF. For the CDR3, the DNA is TGTGCCAGCAGCGAACTAGCGGGAGGGCCTCGGGTCCACAATGAGCAGTTCTTC.

This clone has just a few counts. This sequence joins TRBV4-1 and TRBJ1-4, with 10 nucleotides matching TRBD1. The CDR3 covers 17 residues. Germline V gives CDR1 MGHRA, CDR2 YSYEKL. Trimming removed 2 bases from V and 2 bases from J; junction bases left unmatched: 5. The CDR3 loop is CASSQRDRGSTNEKLFF. The CDR3 bases are TGCGCCAGCAGCCAAAGGGACAGGGGAAGCACTAATGAAAAACTGTTTTTT.

This chain links TRBV5-4 with TRBJ2-1, with 8 bases matching TRBD1. Germline lookup yields CDR1 SGHNT and CDR2 YYREEE (reference sequence). Trimming removed 4 bases from V and 6 bases from J; junction bases left unmatched: 15. The CDR3 is 17 residues long. Here the CDR3 DNA reads TGTGCCAGCAGCCCCGGACAGGGTGTTAAATTGTTCAATGAGCAGTTCTTC. Translating gives CASSPGQGVKLFNEQFF.

V usage is TRBV5-4 and J usage is TRBJ1-2; tentatively, D is TRBD1 (5 bases). This CDR3 has 14 residues. The ends were cut back, 0 bases at V and 2 bases at J, with 8 bases in the middle. Germline V lookup: CDR1 SGHNT, CDR2 YYREEE (reference sequence). CDR3 DNA sequence: TGTGCCAGCAGCTTGGGGACACCCAACTATGGCTACACCTTC. As protein: CASSLGTPNYGYTF.

The chain joins TRBV2 to TRBJ1-1; TRBD1 matches at 9 bases. The junction had 17 bases not matched to a gene; V was cut back by 7 bases and J by 11 bases. Germline V lookup: CDR1 SNHLY, CDR2 FYNNEI. This CDR3 comprises 15 residues. In DNA form, the CDR3 reads TGTGCCAGCATCCTACAGGGGGCGCCTACTTTTTCGGCTTTCTTT. Encoded protein: CASILQGAPTFSAFF.

This chain joins TRBV7-9 and TRBJ1-4, with 7 bases lining up with TRBD1. This CDR3 has 16 amino acids. V was clipped by 5 bases and J by 6 bases; unmatched bases: 12. Germline-derived CDR1 and CDR2 are SEHNR and FQNEAQ (reference sequence). In DNA form, the CDR3 reads TGTGCCAGCAGCCGTTCCCTGACAGGGAGTCATGAAAAACTGTTTTTT. This encodes CASSRSLTGSHEKLFF. Full variable domain (missing parts from reference TRBV7-9 and TRBJ1-4): DTGVSQNPRHKITKRGQNVTFRCDPISEHNRLYWYRQTLGQGPEFLTYFQNEAQLEKSRLLSDRFSAERPKGSFSTLEIQRTEQGDSAMYLCASSRSLTGSHEKLFFGSGTQLSVL.

V gene TRBV6-6 combines with J gene TRBJ2-7; TRBD2 might be the D (6 bases). CDR3 length: 14 residues. V was shortened by 2 bases and J by 1 base, with 9 bases between the two germline ends. The germline CDR1 and CDR2 sequences are MNHNY and SVGAGI (reference sequence). Here the CDR3 DNA reads TGTGCCAGCAGTTACGGCGGGACTTCCTACGAGCAGTACTTC. This translates into CASSYGGTSYEQYF.

This clone was detected only a few times. The rearrangement joins TRBV5-1 to TRBJ2-7, with a tentative D call TRBD2 (5 bases). Trimming took off 0 bases at V and 2 bases at J, with 15 bases between the two ends. Germline V lookup: CDR1 SGHRS, CDR2 YFSETQ. There are 16 residues in the CDR3. The CDR3 nucleotides read TGCGCCAGCAGCTTGGTTACCGGGGAGAGAACCTACGAGCAGTACTTC. Its protein product is CASSLVTGERTYEQYF. The full variable domain, its missing parts supplied by reference TRBV5-1 and TRBJ2-7, is KAGVTQTPRYLIKTRGQQVTLSCSPISGHRSVSWYQQTPGQGLQFLFEYFSETQRNKGNFPGRFSGRQFSNSRSEMNVSTLELGDSALYLCASSLVTGERTYEQYFGPGTRLTVT.

This clone was seen a handful of times. The chain links TRBV2 to TRBJ2-3; the match to TRBD2 covers 10 bases. V was clipped by 9 bases and J by 0 bases; unmatched bases: 6. The CDR3 has 15 amino acids. From germline, CDR1 is SNHLY and CDR2 FYNNEI. The DNA for the CDR3 is TGTGCCAGGGTACTAGCGGGACCTAGCACAGATACGCAGTATTTT. Its translation: CARVLAGPSTDTQYF.

The chain carries TRBV6-5 and TRBJ1-6, with a possible D match to TRBD1 (6 bases). The CDR3 consists of 15 residues. With 5 bases removed from V and 3 bases from J, the gap between germline ends came to 11 bases. In germline, CDR1 is MNHEY, CDR2 SVGAGI. The CDR3 loop reads CASSVQGIYNSPLHF. CDR3 sequence (DNA): TGTGCCAGCAGTGTACAGGGCATCTATAATTCACCCCTCCACTTT.

This clone has only a few counts. The chain combines TRBV5-6 with TRBJ1-1; D remains ambiguous. The germline V and J ends were trimmed by 0 bases and 3 bases, with 3 bases remaining between them. Germline CDR1 is SGHDT and CDR2 is YYEEEE. The CDR3 length is 12 residues. The DNA of the CDR3 is TGTGCCAGCAGCTTGGTAGACACTGAAGCTTTCTTT. Translating it yields CASSLVDTEAFF.

The chain employs TRBV9 and TRBJ2-7; 7 bases agree with TRBD2. Trimming cost V 2 bases and J 4 bases; bases outside gene matches: 6. The germline V gene has CDR1 SGDLS and CDR2 YYNGEE. This CDR3 spans 14 amino acids. The CDR3 reads CASSVGGTGYEQYF. CDR3 coding DNA: TGTGCCAGCAGCGTGGGGGGGACTGGATACGAGCAGTACTTC.

This clone was picked up a small number of times. The chain employs TRBV9 and TRBJ2-1; 12 bases match TRBD2. The CDR3 spans 14 residues. The ends lost 5 bases at V and 8 bases at J; junction bases unmatched: 5. CDR1 is SGDLS and CDR2 is YYNGEE in the germline V gene. CDR3 region: CASRASGGDYEQFF. DNA of the CDR3: TGTGCCAGCAGGGCTAGCGGGGGGGACTATGAGCAGTTCTTC.

This clone has only a few counts. The chain employs TRBV6-1 and TRBJ2-1; the match to TRBD2 covers 10 bases. From germline, CDR1 is MNHNS and CDR2 SASEGT. This CDR3 is 13 amino acids long. Losses at the gene ends were 9 bases for V and 5 bases for J; bases not matched to a gene: 4. The CDR3 DNA follows: TGTGCCAGTCGGCTAGCGGGGGACAATGAGCAGTTCTTC. Translated, it gives CASRLAGDNEQFF.